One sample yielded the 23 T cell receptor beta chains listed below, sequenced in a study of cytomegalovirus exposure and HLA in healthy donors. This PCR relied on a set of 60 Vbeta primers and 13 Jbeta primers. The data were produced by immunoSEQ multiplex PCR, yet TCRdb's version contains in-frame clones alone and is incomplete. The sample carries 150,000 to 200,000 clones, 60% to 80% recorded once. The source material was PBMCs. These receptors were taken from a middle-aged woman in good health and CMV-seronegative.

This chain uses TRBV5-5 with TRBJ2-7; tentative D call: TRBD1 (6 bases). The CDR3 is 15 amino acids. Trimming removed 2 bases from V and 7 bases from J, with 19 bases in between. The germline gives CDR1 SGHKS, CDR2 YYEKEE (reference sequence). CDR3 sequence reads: CASSFTTGTSGEQYF. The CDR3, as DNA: TGTGCCAGCAGCTTTACGACGGGGACATCCGGGGAGCAGTACTTC.

The CDR3 nucleotides are TGTGCCAGCAGTGAATACAGGGGAAGGGAGACCCAGTACTTC. This gives the protein CASSEYRGRETQYF. This chain links TRBV28 with TRBJ2-5, with TRBD1 matching 7 bases. The germline CDR1 and CDR2 sequences are MDHEN and SYDVKM. Unmatched junction bases numbered 8, after V lost 5 bases and J lost 5 bases. The CDR3 consists of 14 residues.

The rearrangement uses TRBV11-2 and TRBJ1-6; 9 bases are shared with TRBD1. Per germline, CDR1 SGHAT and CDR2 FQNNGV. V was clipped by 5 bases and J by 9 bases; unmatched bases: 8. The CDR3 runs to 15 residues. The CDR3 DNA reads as TGTGCCAGCAGCGGCCGGACAGGGGAGTTTTCACCCCTCCACTTT. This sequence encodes CASSGRTGEFSPLHF.

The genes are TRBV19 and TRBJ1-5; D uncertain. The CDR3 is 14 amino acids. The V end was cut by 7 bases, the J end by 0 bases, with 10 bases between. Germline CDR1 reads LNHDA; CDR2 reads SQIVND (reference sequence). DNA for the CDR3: TGTGCCAGTAAGAGGTTGGGTAGCAATCAGCCCCAGCATTTT. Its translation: CASKRLGSNQPQHF.

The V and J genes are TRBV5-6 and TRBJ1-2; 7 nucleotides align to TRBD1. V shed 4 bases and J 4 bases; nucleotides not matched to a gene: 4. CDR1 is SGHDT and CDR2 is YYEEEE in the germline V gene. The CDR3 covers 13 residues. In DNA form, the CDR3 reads TGTGCCAGCAGCCCCGGGACAGTCTATGGCTACACCTTC. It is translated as CASSPGTVYGYTF.

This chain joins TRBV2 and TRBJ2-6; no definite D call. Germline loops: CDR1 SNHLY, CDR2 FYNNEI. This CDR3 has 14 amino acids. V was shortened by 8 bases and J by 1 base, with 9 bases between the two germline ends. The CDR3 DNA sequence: TGTGCCAGCTTCAGGTCTTCTGGGGCCAACGTCCTGACTTTC. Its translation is CASFRSSGANVLTF.

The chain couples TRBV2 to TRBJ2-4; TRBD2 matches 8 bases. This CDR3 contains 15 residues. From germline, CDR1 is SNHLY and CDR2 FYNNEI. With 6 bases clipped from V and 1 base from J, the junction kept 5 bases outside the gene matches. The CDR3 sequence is CASSNVAGAKNIQYF. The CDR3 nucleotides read TGTGCCAGCAGCAATGTAGCGGGGGCCAAAAACATTCAGTACTTC.

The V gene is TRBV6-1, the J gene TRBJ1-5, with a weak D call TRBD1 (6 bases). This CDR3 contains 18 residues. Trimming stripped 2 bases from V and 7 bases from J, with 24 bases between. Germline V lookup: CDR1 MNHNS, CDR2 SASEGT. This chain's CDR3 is CASSEIGTGWMADQPQHF. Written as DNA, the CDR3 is TGTGCCAGCAGTGAAATCGGAACAGGGTGGATGGCGGACCAGCCCCAGCATTTT.

The CDR3, as DNA: TGTGCCAGCAGCTTAGGGACTAGCGGGAGCTACGAGCAGTACTTC. This encodes CASSLGTSGSYEQYF. The chain uses TRBV7-6 and TRBJ2-5; 13 positions agree with TRBD2. The end of the DNA fits TRBJ2-7 better, so the J call may be wrong. The CDR3 has 15 amino acids. Germline V CDR1 and CDR2: SGHVS, FNYEAQ.

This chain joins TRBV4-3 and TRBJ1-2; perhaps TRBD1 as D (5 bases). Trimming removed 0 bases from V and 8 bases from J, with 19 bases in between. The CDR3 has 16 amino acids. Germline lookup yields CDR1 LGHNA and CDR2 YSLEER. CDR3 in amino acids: CASSQDLLSGLGGYTF. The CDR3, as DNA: TGCGCCAGCAGCCAAGATTTACTGTCAGGGCTGGGCGGCTACACCTTC.

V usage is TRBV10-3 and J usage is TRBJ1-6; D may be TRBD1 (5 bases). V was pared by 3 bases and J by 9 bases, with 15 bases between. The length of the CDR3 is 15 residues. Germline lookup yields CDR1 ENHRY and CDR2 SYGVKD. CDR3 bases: TGTGCCATCAGTGAAGTTAGGAGGGGTGGTTCACCCCTCCACTTT. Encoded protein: CAISEVRRGGSPLHF.

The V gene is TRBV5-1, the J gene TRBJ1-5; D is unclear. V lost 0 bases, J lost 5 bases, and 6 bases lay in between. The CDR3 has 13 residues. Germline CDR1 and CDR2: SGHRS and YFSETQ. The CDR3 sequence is CASSLVGDQPQHF. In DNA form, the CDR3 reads TGCGCCAGCAGCTTGGTCGGAGATCAGCCCCAGCATTTT.

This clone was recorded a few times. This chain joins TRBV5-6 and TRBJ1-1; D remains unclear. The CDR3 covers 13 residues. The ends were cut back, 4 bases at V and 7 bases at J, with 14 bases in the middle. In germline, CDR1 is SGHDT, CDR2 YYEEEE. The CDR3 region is CASSETGYVEAFF. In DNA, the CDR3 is TGTGCCAGCAGCGAGACGGGTTATGTTGAAGCTTTCTTT.

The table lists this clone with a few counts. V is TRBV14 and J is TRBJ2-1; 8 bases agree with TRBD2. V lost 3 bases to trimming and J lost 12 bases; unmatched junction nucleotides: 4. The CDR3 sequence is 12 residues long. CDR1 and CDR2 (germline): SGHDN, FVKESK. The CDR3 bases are TGTGCCAGCAGCCAGCCGGGACTAGGGCAGTTCTTC. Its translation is CASSQPGLGQFF.

The chain's CDR3 is CASSRNTEAFF. The DNA of the CDR3 is TGTGCCAGCAGTCGGAACACTGAAGCTTTCTTT. The chain has TRBV6-1 and TRBJ1-1; no clear D. The CDR3 loop spans 11 amino acids. CDR1 MNHNS and CDR2 SASEGT come from the germline V gene. V was trimmed by 5 bases and J by 1 base, leaving 2 bases between them.

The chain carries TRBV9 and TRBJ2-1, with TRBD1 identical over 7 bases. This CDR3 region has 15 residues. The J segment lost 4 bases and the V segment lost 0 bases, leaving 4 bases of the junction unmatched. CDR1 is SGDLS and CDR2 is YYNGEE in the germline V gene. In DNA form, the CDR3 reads TGTGCCAGCAGCGTAGGGACAGGTCTTTACAATGAGCAGTTCTTC. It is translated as CASSVGTGLYNEQFF.

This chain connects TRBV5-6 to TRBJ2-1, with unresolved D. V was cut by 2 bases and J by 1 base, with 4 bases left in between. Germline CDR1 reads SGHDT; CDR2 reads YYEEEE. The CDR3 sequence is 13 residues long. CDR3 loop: CASSFLSYNEQFF. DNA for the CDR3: TGTGCCAGCAGCTTCCTGTCCTACAATGAGCAGTTCTTC.

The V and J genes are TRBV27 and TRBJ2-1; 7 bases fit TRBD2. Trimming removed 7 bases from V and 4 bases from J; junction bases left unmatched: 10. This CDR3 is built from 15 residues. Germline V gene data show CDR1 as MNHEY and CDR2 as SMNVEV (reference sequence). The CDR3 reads CASTGGQLGYNEQFF. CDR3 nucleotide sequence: TGTGCCAGCACGGGGGGTCAGTTGGGGTACAATGAGCAGTTCTTC.

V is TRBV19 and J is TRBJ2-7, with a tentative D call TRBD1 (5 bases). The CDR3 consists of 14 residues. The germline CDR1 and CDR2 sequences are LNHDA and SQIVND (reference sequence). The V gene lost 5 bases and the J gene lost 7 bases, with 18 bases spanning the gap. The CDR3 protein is CASSPGAVPLEQYF. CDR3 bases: TGTGCCAGTAGTCCTGGGGCCGTACCCTTGGAGCAGTACTTC.

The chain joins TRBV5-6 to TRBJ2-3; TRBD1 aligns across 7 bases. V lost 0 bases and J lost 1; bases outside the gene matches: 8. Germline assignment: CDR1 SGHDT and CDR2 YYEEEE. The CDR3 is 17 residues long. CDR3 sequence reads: CASSLGVGTARTDTQYF. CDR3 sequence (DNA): TGTGCCAGCAGCTTGGGGGTCGGGACAGCGCGCACAGATACGCAGTATTTT.

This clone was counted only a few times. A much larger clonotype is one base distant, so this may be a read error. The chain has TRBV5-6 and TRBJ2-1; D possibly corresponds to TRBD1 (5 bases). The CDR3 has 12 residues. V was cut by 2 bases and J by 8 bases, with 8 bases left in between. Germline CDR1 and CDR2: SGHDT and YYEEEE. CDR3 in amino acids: CASSLVRDEQFF. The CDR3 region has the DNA TGTGCCAGCAGCTTAGTCAGGGATGAGCAGTTCTTC.

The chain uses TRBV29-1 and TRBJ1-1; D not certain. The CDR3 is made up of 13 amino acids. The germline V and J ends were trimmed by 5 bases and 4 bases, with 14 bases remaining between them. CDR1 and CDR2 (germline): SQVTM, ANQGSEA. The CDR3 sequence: CSVQQGRATEAFF. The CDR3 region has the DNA TGCAGCGTTCAGCAAGGGAGGGCCACTGAAGCTTTCTTT.

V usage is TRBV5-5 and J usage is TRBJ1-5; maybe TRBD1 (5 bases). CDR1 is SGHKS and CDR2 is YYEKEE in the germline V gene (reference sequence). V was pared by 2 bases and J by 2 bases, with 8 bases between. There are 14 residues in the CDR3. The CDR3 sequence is CASSFEQGNQPQHF. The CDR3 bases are TGTGCCAGCAGCTTTGAACAGGGCAATCAGCCCCAGCATTTT.